The 14 T cell receptor beta chains below come from one sample, sequenced in a study of shared clonotypes between healthy human individuals. The table came from immunoSEQ multiplex PCR; TCRdb's copy has only in-frame clones and leaves some out. The table shows over a million clones, with roughly 98.5% occurring only once. The material sequenced was naive CD4+ T cells sorted from blood. Documented subset: CD45RA+ positively selected. The receptors derive from a man aged 30 to 39 in good health.

V is TRBV5-4 and J is TRBJ2-1, with no clear D. Deletions cut 6 bases from V and 0 bases from J, with 16 bases between. This CDR3 is 16 amino acids long. Germline CDR1 SGHNT, CDR2 YYREEE (reference sequence). CDR3 loop: CASTKAGASSYNEQFF. The CDR3, as DNA: TGTGCCAGCACTAAGGCAGGCGCAAGCTCCTACAATGAGCAGTTCTTC. The variable domain in full, with the rest retrieved from reference TRBV5-4 and TRBJ2-1, is ETGVTQSPTHLIKTRGQQVTLRCSSQSGHNTVSWYQQALGQGPQFIFQYYREEENGRGNFPPRFSGLQFPNYSSELNVNALELDDSALYLCASTKAGASSYNEQFFGPGTRLTVL.

This clone was recorded only once. The rearrangement joins TRBV28 to TRBJ1-1; a weak D match, TRBD1 (5 bases). Germline CDR1 is MDHEN and CDR2 is SYDVKM. The germline V and J ends were trimmed by 6 bases and 0 bases, with 11 bases remaining between them. The CDR3 sequence is 14 residues long. CDR3 loop: CASRLGPLNTEAFF. CDR3 nucleotides: TGTGCCAGCAGGCTGGGACCCTTGAACACTGAAGCTTTCTTT.

Notes on this clone: At one boundary the junction diverges from the germline segment, which might be a read error. This sample also contains other DNA sequences that code for the same CDR3. The chain carries TRBV7-2 and TRBJ2-1, with 9 bases identical to TRBD2. This CDR3 spans 14 amino acids. Per the germline V gene, CDR1 is SGHTA and CDR2 is FQGNSA. The CDR3 bases are TGTGCCAGCAGCCTAGCGGGGTATTACAATGAGCAGTTCTTC. Amino acid sequence: CASSLAGYYNEQFF.

As regards this clone: Within the sample, other DNA sequences also encode this same CDR3. The J gene is TRBJ1-2, the V gene TRBV18, with TRBD1 matching 7 bases. The germline V gene encodes CDR1 KGHSH and CDR2 LQKENI. The ends lost 2 bases at V and 4 bases at J; junction bases unmatched: 1. This CDR3 region has 13 residues. The CDR3 DNA reads as TGTGCCAGCTCACCAGGGACAGCCTATGGCTACACCTTC. Its translation: CASSPGTAYGYTF. Full variable domain (missing parts from reference TRBV18 and TRBJ1-2): NAGVMQNPRHLVRRRGQEARLRCSPMKGHSHVYWYRQLPEEGLKFMVYLQKENIIDESGMPKERFSAEFPKEGPSILRIQQVVRGDSAAYFCASSPGTAYGYTFGSGTRLTVV.

The chain has TRBV18 and TRBJ1-1, with D tentatively TRBD1 (5 bases). Germline V gene sequence: CDR1 KGHSH, CDR2 LQKENI. The CDR3 is 16 residues long. V shed 2 bases and J shed 5 bases, with 18 bases lying between them. The CDR3 is CASSPTAGNGGTEAFF. Here the CDR3 DNA reads TGTGCCAGCTCACCAACAGCAGGGAATGGCGGTACTGAAGCTTTCTTT.

The chain is built from TRBV29-1 and TRBJ1-5; D not certain. CDR1 is SQVTM and CDR2 is ANQGSEA in the germline V gene. The V and J ends lost 4 bases and 4 bases respectively, with 11 bases between them. The CDR3 sequence is 13 residues long. The CDR3 loop reads CSVADGSNQPQHF. Written as DNA, the CDR3 is TGCAGCGTTGCGGACGGCTCAAATCAGCCCCAGCATTTT.

Points on this clone: The same CDR3 arises from other DNA sequences in this sample as well. The chain combines TRBV19 with TRBJ1-1, with 8 bases aligning to TRBD1. Germline values: CDR1 LNHDA, CDR2 SQIVND (reference sequence). This CDR3 has 15 residues. J gave up 0 bases and V 3 bases, and 3 bases lay outside the gene matches. The CDR3 coding sequence is TGTGCCAGTAGTATCGCAGGGGGCATGAACACTGAAGCTTTCTTT. Translated: CASSIAGGMNTEAFF.

The rearrangement uses TRBV14 and TRBJ2-7; unclear D gene. The germline gives CDR1 SGHDN, CDR2 FVKESK. V lost 6 bases and J lost 2, with 5 bases in between. The CDR3 covers 11 residues. CDR3 in amino acids: CASSRAYEQYF. CDR3 coding DNA: TGTGCCAGCAGTCGGGCCTACGAGCAGTACTTC.

Notes on this clone: In the same sample, other DNA sequences code for this CDR3. The chain has TRBV7-6 and TRBJ2-2, with D unresolved. This CDR3 has 12 amino acids. In germline, CDR1 is SGHVS, CDR2 FNYEAQ. V lost 1 base, J lost 4 bases, and 1 base lay in between. CDR3 loop: CASSLGTGELFF. The CDR3, as DNA: TGTGCCAGCAGCTTAGGCACCGGGGAGCTGTTTTTT.

The chain employs TRBV5-6 and TRBJ2-5; the D gene is possibly TRBD2 (6 bases). Germline values: CDR1 SGHDT, CDR2 YYEEEE. The CDR3 length is 16 residues. Trimming removed 4 bases at V and 1 base at J, with 17 bases between. Here the CDR3 DNA reads TGTGCCAGCAGCCCCCTAGGAGGGATCACCCAAGAGACCCAGTACTTC. This translates into CASSPLGGITQETQYF.

The chain joins TRBV5-1 to TRBJ1-1, with 7 positions matching TRBD1. Germline V gene sequence: CDR1 SGHRS, CDR2 YFSETQ. The CDR3 contains 16 residues. Trimming cost V 3 bases and J 1 base; bases outside gene matches: 9. The CDR3 here is CASSSTGDWENTEAFF. The DNA of the CDR3 is TGCGCCAGCAGCTCTACAGGGGATTGGGAGAACACTGAAGCTTTCTTT.

Regarding this clone: The same CDR3 also results from other DNA sequences found in this sample. This sequence joins TRBV7-2 and TRBJ2-7; tentatively, D is TRBD2 (6 bases). V lost 0 bases and J lost 0, with 15 bases in between. CDR1 SGHTA and CDR2 FQGNSA come from the germline V gene. The CDR3 extends over 17 amino acids. In DNA, the CDR3 is TGTGCCAGCAGCTTAGCGTCACTAGCTCTACTCTCCTACGAGCAGTACTTC. Encoded protein: CASSLASLALLSYEQYF.

As to this clone: Within the sample, other DNA sequences also encode this same CDR3. The V and J genes are TRBV29-1 and TRBJ2-1; D is undetermined. Between the trimmed V and J ends, which lost 4 bases and 7 bases, there was a span of 8 bases. The germline gives CDR1 SQVTM, CDR2 ANQGSEA. The CDR3 length is 11 residues. CDR3 in amino acids: CSVASYNEQFF. For the CDR3, the DNA is TGCAGCGTTGCCTCGTATAATGAGCAGTTCTTC.

This clone was counted a single time. The rearrangement links TRBV28 to TRBJ1-1; a weak D match, TRBD1 (5 bases). Trimming pared 6 bases from V and 11 bases from J, leaving 16 bases between. This CDR3 has 12 amino acids. Germline V gives CDR1 MDHEN, CDR2 SYDVKM. As DNA, the CDR3 is TGTGCCAGCAGCTTCCTACGGGGGACGGCTTTCTTT. Translation gives CASSFLRGTAFF.